The 16 T cell receptor beta chains listed next were all sequenced from one sample in a study of cytomegalovirus exposure and HLA in healthy donors. The PCR had 60 Vbeta and 13 Jbeta primers. Sequencing used immunoSEQ multiplex PCR; TCRdb keeps in-frame clones, though not all of them. The table shows about 180,000 clones, with roughly 77% occurring only once. What was sequenced was PBMCs. Source of these receptors: a young woman in good health and CMV-seropositive.

This chain links TRBV14 with TRBJ2-5; maybe TRBD2 (6 bases). This CDR3 has 15 amino acids. Deletions cut 3 bases from V and 2 bases from J, with 13 bases between. CDR1 is SGHDN and CDR2 is FVKESK in the germline V gene. The CDR3 protein is CASSHPLAGQETQYF. In DNA form, the CDR3 reads TGTGCCAGCAGCCATCCCTTGGCGGGGCAAGAGACCCAGTACTTC. Using reference TRBV14 and TRBJ2-5 for the parts outside the CDR3, the full variable domain is EAGVTQFPSHSVIEKGQTVTLRCDPISGHDNLYWYRRVMGKEIKFLLHFVKESKQDESGMPNNRFLAERTGGTYSTLKVQPAELEDSGVYFCASSHPLAGQETQYFGPGTRLLVL.

The table lists this clone with a few counts. The genes are TRBV19 and TRBJ1-2; D is undetermined. Deletions cut 5 bases from V and 0 bases from J, with 13 bases between. Germline-derived CDR1 and CDR2 are LNHDA and SQIVND (reference sequence). The CDR3 loop spans 15 amino acids. The CDR3 bases are TGTGCCAGTAGTGCACAGAACGTCGCTAACTATGGCTACACCTTC. Its protein product is CASSAQNVANYGYTF.

This rearrangement joins TRBV28 to TRBJ2-1, with D unclear. Between the trimmed V and J ends, which lost 4 bases and 10 bases, there was a span of 14 bases. This CDR3 has 13 amino acids. The germline gives CDR1 MDHEN, CDR2 SYDVKM. The CDR3 is CASSSRVFMEQFF. In DNA, the CDR3 is TGTGCCAGCAGTTCCCGGGTGTTTATGGAGCAGTTCTTC. Full variable domain (remainder filled in from reference TRBV28 and TRBJ2-1): DVKVTQSSRYLVKRTGEKVFLECVQDMDHENMFWYRQDPGLGLRLIYFSYDVKMKEKGDIPEGYSVSREKKERFSLILESASTNQTSMYLCASSSRVFMEQFFGPGTRLTVL.

In this sample, this clone turned up a few times. This sequence joins TRBV7-2 and TRBJ1-5, with a weak D call TRBD1 (6 bases). Trimming left V 1 base short and J 7 bases short, with 14 bases between. This CDR3 is 15 amino acids long. Germline V gene lookup returns CDR1 SGHTA and CDR2 FQGNSA. CDR3 protein: CASSLESGGWQPQHF. CDR3 nucleotide sequence: TGTGCCAGCAGCTTAGAATCGGGGGGCTGGCAGCCCCAGCATTTT.

V is TRBV5-1 and J is TRBJ2-5, with D perhaps TRBD2 (6 bases). The J call could be wrong; TRBJ2-7 is a better fit for the DNA end. CDR1 and CDR2 from the germline V gene are SGHRS and YFSETQ. This CDR3 contains 15 residues. CDR3 in amino acids: CASSLLGGGSYEQYF. CDR3 coding DNA: TGCGCCAGCAGCTTGTTAGGCGGAGGGTCCTACGAGCAGTACTTC.

The chain couples TRBV5-1 to TRBJ2-7; no definite D call. This CDR3 contains 14 residues. V lost 5 bases and J 3 bases, leaving 15 bases between the germline ends. Looked up from germline, CDR1 is SGHRS and CDR2 is YFSETQ. This CDR3 is CASRVESPFYEQYF. The CDR3 nucleotides are TGCGCCAGCAGAGTGGAGAGCCCTTTCTACGAGCAGTACTTC.

Here the CDR3 reads CASSLSTGVETQYF. The CDR3 region has the DNA TGTGCCAGCAGCTTGAGTACAGGGGTGGAGACCCAGTACTTC. The genes are TRBV5-8 and TRBJ2-5; 7 nucleotides agree with TRBD1. Germline trimming cut 1 base from V and 5 bases from J; bases unmatched to any gene: 5. The CDR3 is 14 amino acids. Germline assignment: CDR1 SGHTS and CDR2 YDEGEE.

The chain carries TRBV9 and TRBJ2-7, with D possibly matching TRBD1 (6 bases). The V end lost 4 bases, the J end lost 6 bases, and 14 bases lay between the germline ends. There are 13 residues in the CDR3. Germline lookup yields CDR1 SGDLS and CDR2 YYNGEE. CDR3 sequence: CASSQRQGREQYF. CDR3 in DNA: TGTGCCAGCAGCCAAAGGCAGGGGCGCGAGCAGTACTTC.

The rearrangement uses TRBV5-1 and TRBJ1-2; TRBD1 might be the D (6 bases). The CDR3 runs 16 residues. V shed 4 bases and J shed 2 bases, with 18 bases lying between them. Germline V gene sequence: CDR1 SGHRS, CDR2 YFSETQ. The CDR3 reads CASSHREKGPNYGYTF. The CDR3 coding sequence is TGCGCCAGCAGCCACAGGGAAAAAGGGCCCAACTATGGCTACACCTTC. The full variable domain, with the rest looked up from reference TRBV5-1 and TRBJ1-2, is KAGVTQTPRYLIKTRGQQVTLSCSPISGHRSVSWYQQTPGQGLQFLFEYFSETQRNKGNFPGRFSGRQFSNSRSEMNVSTLELGDSALYLCASSHREKGPNYGYTFGSGTRLTVV.

The rearrangement joins TRBV6-4 to TRBJ1-4, with 11 bases lining up with TRBD1. Germline V gene lookup returns CDR1 MRHNA and CDR2 SNTAGT. Losses at the gene ends were 6 bases for V and 7 bases for J; bases not matched to a gene: 4. CDR3 length equals 14 residues. The CDR3 DNA follows: TGTGCCAGCAGCGCGGGACAGGGGGGTGAAAAACTGTTTTTT. The encoded protein is CASSAGQGGEKLFF.

This clone occurred a few times. J is TRBJ2-7 and V is TRBV28; 12 bases fit TRBD2. Germline CDR1 reads MDHEN; CDR2 reads SYDVKM. This CDR3 is built from 15 residues. V was clipped by 4 bases and J by 7 bases; unmatched bases: 8. CDR3 loop: CASSSSSGGAGEQYF. CDR3 sequence (DNA): TGTGCCAGCAGTTCCTCTAGCGGGGGGGCGGGGGAGCAGTACTTC.

The chain is built from TRBV5-5 and TRBJ2-7, with D unclear. Per germline, CDR1 SGHKS and CDR2 YYEKEE (reference sequence). The ends were cut back, 0 bases at V and 7 bases at J, with 5 bases in the middle. This CDR3 region has 11 residues. CDR3 sequence: CASSLGPEQYF. The CDR3 DNA reads as TGTGCCAGCAGCTTGGGGCCAGAGCAGTACTTC.

CDR3 bases: TGCGCCAGCAGCCAAGAGATAAGGCTAGCGGGGGGGTTTCGGGCAGATACGCAGTATTTT. Translating gives CASSQEIRLAGGFRADTQYF. V gene TRBV4-3 combines with J gene TRBJ2-3; 12 bases match TRBD2. The V gene end was trimmed by 0 bases and the J gene end by 4 bases; junction bases not matched to a gene: 14. There are 20 residues in the CDR3. Germline CDR1 reads LGHNA; CDR2 reads YSLEER.

The rearrangement joins TRBV7-2 to TRBJ2-3, with 12 bases matching TRBD1. Germline V gene data show CDR1 as SGHTA and CDR2 as FQGNSA. Unmatched junction bases numbered 7, after V lost 5 bases and J lost 4 bases. This CDR3 is 16 amino acids long. The CDR3 sequence: CASSARDRGRADTQYF. CDR3 DNA: TGTGCCAGCAGCGCCCGGGACAGGGGGCGGGCAGATACGCAGTATTTT.

The chain is built from TRBV4-3 and TRBJ2-3; 11 positions match TRBD2. V gave up 2 bases and J gave up 2 bases; unmatched junction bases: 3. This CDR3 is built from 16 residues. CDR1 and CDR2 (germline): LGHNA, YSLEER. The CDR3 DNA follows: TGCGCCAGCAGCCAAACTAGCGGGGGTTACACAGATACGCAGTATTTT. The encoded protein is CASSQTSGGYTDTQYF.

The chain employs TRBV7-2 and TRBJ2-7; D is perhaps TRBD2 (5 bases). The germline gives CDR1 SGHTA, CDR2 FQGNSA. This CDR3 spans 13 amino acids. Trimming stripped 4 bases from V and 7 bases from J, with 14 bases between. In nucleotides, the CDR3 is TGTGCCAGCAGCTCTCGCCTGGGAGAGGAGCAGTACTTC. Translated: CASSSRLGEEQYF.